One and the same sample provided the 23 T cell receptor beta chains below, sequenced in a study of blood T cell repertoires in COVID-19. The method was immunoSEQ multiplex PCR; TCRdb's version includes in-frame clones alone and lacks a portion of them. The sample lists roughly 200,000 clones; more than 70% were seen once. What was sequenced was peripheral blood. These receptor sequences come from a person between 65 and 80 years old with COVID-19, enrolled during active disease.

A few counts support this clone. This sequence joins TRBV5-4 and TRBJ1-2; 8 bases are a match to TRBD1. Germline V lookup: CDR1 SGHNT, CDR2 YYREEE (reference sequence). J gave up 6 bases and V 4 bases, and 8 bases lay outside the gene matches. The CDR3 covers 14 residues. The CDR3 is CASSPLRTGNGYTF. The CDR3 nucleotides read TGTGCCAGCAGCCCCTTAAGGACAGGGAATGGCTACACCTTC.

The chain joins TRBV6-6 to TRBJ2-1, with D perhaps matching TRBD2 (7 bases). The CDR3 is made up of 16 amino acids. Trimming removed 0 bases from V and 7 bases from J, with 16 bases in between. Germline V CDR1 and CDR2: MNHNY, SVGAGI (reference sequence). The CDR3 sequence: CASSYSMGGGLNEQFF. The CDR3 nucleotides read TGTGCCAGCAGTTACTCGATGGGGGGGGGCCTGAATGAGCAGTTCTTC.

The chain uses TRBV28 and TRBJ1-5; 10 bases are shared with TRBD1. The CDR3 runs 16 residues. Germline lookup yields CDR1 MDHEN and CDR2 SYDVKM. Trimming removed 1 base from V and 4 bases from J; junction bases left unmatched: 4. In nucleotides, the CDR3 is TGTGCCAGCAGTTTATTGCGGACAGGGGGTAATCAGCCCCAGCATTTT. Translating gives CASSLLRTGGNQPQHF. The full variable domain, with the rest looked up from reference TRBV28 and TRBJ1-5, is DVKVTQSSRYLVKRTGEKVFLECVQDMDHENMFWYRQDPGLGLRLIYFSYDVKMKEKGDIPEGYSVSREKKERFSLILESASTNQTSMYLCASSLLRTGGNQPQHFGDGTRLSIL.

The chain employs TRBV6-6 and TRBJ1-4, with no clear D. Trimming took off 6 bases at V and 4 bases at J, with 12 bases between the two ends. From germline, CDR1 is MNHNY and CDR2 SVGAGI (reference sequence). The CDR3 has 14 amino acids. The CDR3: CASRLVGGNEKLFF. DNA of the CDR3: TGTGCCAGCAGGCTAGTAGGTGGTAATGAAAAACTGTTTTTT.

The chain recombines TRBV19 with TRBJ1-3; no reliable D call. Per the germline V gene, CDR1 is LNHDA and CDR2 is SQIVND (reference sequence). Trimming stripped 1 base from V and 2 bases from J, with 6 bases between. This CDR3 is built from 14 residues. CDR3 DNA sequence: TGTGCCAGTAGTATAGGCCAGGCTGGAAACACCATATATTTT. The encoded protein is CASSIGQAGNTIYF.

The chain recombines TRBV6-5 with TRBJ1-1, with a weak D call TRBD1 (6 bases). The germline V gene has CDR1 MNHEY and CDR2 SVGAGI. V was cut by 2 bases and J by 5 bases, with 9 bases left in between. The CDR3 has 13 residues. DNA of the CDR3: TGTGCCAGCAGTTACCCACAGGGTACTGAAGCTTTCTTT. Protein: CASSYPQGTEAFF.

This chain joins TRBV6-5 and TRBJ1-1; possible D gene TRBD1, 5 bases. The V and J ends lost 11 bases and 10 bases respectively, with 20 bases between them. The CDR3 loop spans 12 amino acids. Germline assignment: CDR1 MNHEY and CDR2 SVGAGI. CDR3 region: CACGANLRGAFF. CDR3 in DNA: TGTGCCTGCGGGGCGAACTTACGCGGAGCTTTCTTT.

The gene calls are TRBV7-2 and TRBJ2-5; TRBD2 aligns across 8 bases. The V gene end was trimmed by 3 bases and the J gene end by 1 base; junction bases not matched to a gene: 7. Germline V CDR1 and CDR2: SGHTA, FQGNSA. CDR3 size: 16 residues. CDR3 amino acids: CASSFYFGGGQETQYF. CDR3 bases: TGTGCCAGCAGCTTCTACTTCGGGGGGGGCCAAGAGACCCAGTACTTC.

This clone has only one observation. The CDR3 is CASSLGTGGVTDTQYF. The CDR3 DNA reads TGTGCCAGCAGCTTAGGGACGGGGGGGGTGACAGATACGCAGTATTTT. V is TRBV11-2 and J is TRBJ2-3, with 8 positions matching TRBD2. J gave up 3 bases and V 1 base, and 6 bases lay outside the gene matches. Germline loops: CDR1 SGHAT, CDR2 FQNNGV. The CDR3 has 16 amino acids.

The V call is TRBV15, the J call TRBJ2-1; 7 bases are shared with TRBD2. J was trimmed by 1 base and V by 1 base; bases with no gene match: 7. The CDR3 spans 17 residues. Germline CDR1 LNHNV, CDR2 YYDKDF (reference sequence). The DNA of the CDR3 is TGTGCCACCAGCAGAGTCGGTGCGGGAGCTTCCTACAATGAGCAGTTCTTC. Protein sequence: CATSRVGAGASYNEQFF.

The rearrangement joins TRBV4-3 to TRBJ1-4, with 10 bases aligning to TRBD1. Germline trimming cut 5 bases from V and 6 bases from J; bases unmatched to any gene: 9. The CDR3 loop spans 16 amino acids. In germline, CDR1 is LGHNA, CDR2 YSLEER. CDR3 loop: CASSKTSGTGDEKLFF. CDR3 in DNA: TGCGCCAGCAGCAAGACCTCCGGGACAGGGGATGAAAAACTGTTTTTT.

This rearrangement joins TRBV3-1 (or the pseudogene TRBV3-2) to TRBJ2-1, with 8 bases that match TRBD2. The CDR3 runs 14 residues. With V trimmed by 1 base and J by 11 bases, 7 bases remained unmatched. The V gene's germline CDR1 is LGHDT and CDR2 YNNKEL (reference sequence). The CDR3 protein is CASSQGPTSGKQFF. As DNA, the CDR3 is TGTGCCAGCAGCCAAGGCCCTACTAGCGGAAAGCAGTTCTTC.

The chain combines TRBV5-5 with TRBJ1-5, with TRBD1 matching over 7 bases. The CDR3 loop spans 16 amino acids. Trimming removed 2 bases from V and 4 bases from J; junction bases left unmatched: 9. The germline gives CDR1 SGHKS, CDR2 YYEKEE (reference sequence). This CDR3 reads CASSLLSGQRNQPQHF. CDR3 nucleotide sequence: TGTGCCAGCAGCTTACTTTCGGGACAGCGAAATCAGCCCCAGCATTTT. The full variable domain, rest sourced from reference TRBV5-5 and TRBJ1-5, is DAGVTQSPTHLIKTRGQQVTLRCSPISGHKSVSWYQQVLGQGPQFIFQYYEKEERGRGNFPDRFSARQFPNYSSELNVNALLLGDSALYLCASSLLSGQRNQPQHFGDGTRLSIL.

The V gene is TRBV7-8, the J gene TRBJ2-4; tentatively, D is TRBD2 (5 bases). This CDR3 is 12 amino acids long. Trimming shortened V by 6 bases and J by 6 bases, and 9 bases separated the two germline ends. The germline V gene has CDR1 SGHVS and CDR2 FQNEAQ. The CDR3 region has the DNA TGTGCCAGCAGTATAGGAGGAAACATTCAGTACTTC. This sequence encodes CASSIGGNIQYF.

This clone is a singleton in its sample. The genes are TRBV18 and TRBJ1-1, with 7 bases identical to TRBD1. With 6 bases clipped from V and 5 bases from J, the junction kept 9 bases outside the gene matches. The CDR3 runs to 14 residues. Per the germline V gene, CDR1 is KGHSH and CDR2 is LQKENI. The chain's CDR3 is CASSSTGDPTEAFF. CDR3 DNA: TGTGCCAGCTCGAGTACAGGGGACCCGACTGAAGCTTTCTTT.

The gene calls are TRBV11-2 and TRBJ1-1; D call uncertain. Germline CDR1 and CDR2: SGHAT and FQNNGV. Deletions cut 1 base from V and 3 bases from J, with 6 bases between. The CDR3 spans 13 residues. CDR3 region: CASSLVLYTEAFF. The CDR3 coding sequence is TGTGCCAGCAGCTTAGTCCTGTACACTGAAGCTTTCTTT.

The rearrangement joins TRBV5-8 to TRBJ2-7, with D unresolved. V lost 6 bases to trimming and J lost 6 bases, with 16 bases between them. CDR1 and CDR2 from the germline V gene are SGHTS and YDEGEE. The CDR3 covers 13 residues. CDR3 nucleotides: TGTGCCAGCAACCCTCGGGTAGGCGCCGAGCAGTACTTC. Translating it yields CASNPRVGAEQYF.

This chain links TRBV7-6 with TRBJ2-2; 9 bases fit TRBD1. CDR1 and CDR2 from the germline V gene are SGHVS and FNYEAQ. This CDR3 region has 16 residues. V was pared by 5 bases and J by 6 bases, with 10 bases of the junction left unmatched. CDR3 protein: CASSLTPGQGAGELFF. As DNA, the CDR3 is TGTGCCAGCAGCCTTACCCCGGGACAGGGCGCCGGGGAGCTGTTTTTT.

V and J are TRBV5-1 and TRBJ1-2; 7 bases map to TRBD1. Germline CDR1 SGHRS, CDR2 YFSETQ. The CDR3 has 14 amino acids. V lost 2 bases to trimming and J lost 8 bases; unmatched junction nucleotides: 9. CDR3 bases: TGCGCCAGCAGCTTCCCCCCCGGGACAGAAGGCTACACCTTC. It is translated as CASSFPPGTEGYTF.

The V and J genes are TRBV28 and TRBJ1-2; weak D call: TRBD1 (6 bases). Germline CDR1 MDHEN, CDR2 SYDVKM. The V and J ends lost 8 bases and 8 bases respectively, with 24 bases between them. CDR3 length: 15 amino acids. The CDR3 loop reads CASGPPAGGAQGYTF. CDR3 nucleotides: TGTGCCAGCGGACCGCCTGCGGGGGGCGCACAGGGCTACACCTTC.

This chain connects TRBV5-4 to TRBJ2-2, with TRBD1 matching over 9 bases. Germline lookup yields CDR1 SGHNT and CDR2 YYREEE (reference sequence). This CDR3 region has 16 residues. V shed 0 bases and J 5 bases; nucleotides not matched to a gene: 5. The CDR3 nucleotides read TGTGCCAGCAGCTTGGGAACGACAGGGGGTACCGGGGAGCTGTTTTTT. It specifies CASSLGTTGGTGELFF.

This clone came up once. J is TRBJ1-2 and V is TRBV7-2; maybe TRBD1 (5 bases). Trimming removed 5 bases from V and 3 bases from J, with 13 bases in between. From germline, CDR1 is SGHTA and CDR2 FQGNSA. The CDR3 runs to 14 residues. The CDR3 DNA follows: TGTGCCAGCAGCCGGGACTACTCCGACTATGGCTACACCTTC. It yields the protein CASSRDYSDYGYTF.

In its sample, this clone was seen once. The J gene is TRBJ2-7, the V gene TRBV6-5; maybe TRBD2 (7 bases). Trimming stripped 6 bases from V and 3 bases from J, with 15 bases between. The CDR3 runs to 14 residues. CDR1 is MNHEY and CDR2 is SVGAGI in the germline V gene. CDR3 sequence reads: CASRQRGARYEQYF. The CDR3 DNA reads TGTGCCAGCAGACAACGGGGGGCCCGCTACGAGCAGTACTTC.